What follows describes a single T cell receptor beta chain. Its specificity is not known. This specimen comes from a study of beta chain features in type 1 diabetes. Overall study results and limits: The study found moderately but significantly shorter TCRB CDR3s in all four CD4+ subsets of Type 1 diabetes patients.

Every isolated RNA sample was fully reverse transcribed, so sequencing captured expressed TCRB transcripts. About 4 million reads per sample were averaged for naive, central memory and regulatory samples. Method: immunoSEQ multiplex PCR; TCRdb's copy keeps in-frame clones and lacks some. The sample lists tens of thousands of clones; roughly 52% were seen once. Between the trimmed V and J ends, which lost 4 bases and 4 bases, there was a span of 17 bases. CDR1 and CDR2 (germline): LGHNA, YSLEER. The CDR3 length is 15 residues. Each sorted fraction was over 95% pure. The TCR sequence derives from a woman between 35 and 50 years old with type 1 diabetes. V and J are TRBV4-3 and TRBJ2-7; D possibly corresponds to TRBD2 (7 bases). Specimen: Tregs from blood. CDR3 residues: CASSRNEGGSYEQYF. The DNA of the CDR3 is TGCGCCAGCAGCCGTAACGAGGGGGGGTCTTACGAGCAGTACTTC.